This T cell receptor (beta chain) was sequenced for a study of cytomegalovirus exposure and HLA in healthy donors (dated by TCRdb to 2016 to 2017). For the study in its entirety: An earlier analysis of some 500 of the donors reported more than 250 Gb of sequence data and more than 90 million unique TCR beta sequences from about 200 million T cells. About 300 gigabases of sequencing data and approximately 85 million unique TCR sequences were included in an early release covering about 620 HLA-typed donors. The genetic ancestry cluster associated with self-reported Caucasian donors included about 81% of the roughly 380 genotyped donors. The study was designed to test whether signatures of past pathogen exposure could be identified by cataloging public T cell receptors. Using immunosequencing, the study profiled T cell repertoires from about 650 subjects and related those repertoires to cytomegalovirus serostatus. A separate validation cohort of 90 to 150 different subjects was used in addition to the approximately 700-subject first cohort. To predict cytomegalovirus infection status, the study brought together high-throughput TCR immunosequencing, statistical association of individual TCRs with disease status, and machine learning. A later analysis re-analyzed previously published TCR beta repertoires from 666 donors and added high-resolution HLA genotyping to study TCR occurrence patterns. Rather than drawing on any new phenotypic data, the later analysis identified candidate immune exposures from TCR beta sequences and the way those sequences occurred across donors. An earlier analysis of some 600 of the donors applied high-throughput TCR beta sequencing to assess whether each TCR beta V gene segment acted as functional or pseudogenic. Donor age, sex, ethnicity and CMV serostatus were compiled together with the repertoire data. In a later genetic analysis, genome-wide SNP genotypes for about 55% of the roughly 700 donors were used, and that subset was treated as a discovery cohort. Every repertoire in the discovery cohort had been generated on one and the same sequencing platform. HLA typing covered class I and class II loci at four-digit resolution. The number of typed donors differed by locus: about 620-640 for A, B, C, DRB1 and DQB1; 500 to 550 for DQA1; approximately 600 for DPA1; and some 470 for DPB1. Because of strong linkage in the cohort, 5 or 6 DR-DQ haplotypes were treated as single units for association and clustering. Among some 410 genotyped donors of the cohort, an average of about 220,000 unique TCR beta nucleotide sequences was sequenced per donor, of which about 19% were non-productive.

The cohort comprised some 700 healthy bone marrow donors. At the time of sampling, all cohort members were nominally healthy, though unrecorded immune exposures were likely present. The donor tested CMV seronegative and was one of the 352 seronegative cohort members. Each donor provided a peripheral blood sample, and peripheral blood mononuclear cells were used for TCR beta sequencing. The Qiagen DNeasy Blood Extraction Kit was used to extract genomic DNA from the blood cell samples. A word on this clone: Its cognate antigen has yet to be identified. The input lacks base qualities; no much larger clone sits a single base away.

Points the paper makes about the study in general: When HLA alleles, especially DR and DQ, strongly co-occurred, attributing TCR associations to individual alleles was difficult. Specific HLA alleles were associated with roughly 17,000 TCR beta sequences at a false discovery rate of 0.05 in a later analysis. Some IMGT-functional V segments, including TRBV6-2 and TRBV6-3, could not be distinguished by the 87-base-pair reads and were therefore excluded. The earlier analysis of approximately 560 of the donors excluded seventeen rarely observed V segments, including chromosome 9 orphons, because counts were too low. Compared with the roughly 600-donor mean, donors in an Asian-associated ancestry cluster had fewer N-insertions in productive TCRs, according to a later genetic analysis. In a later analysis, TCR association rates were found to vary across HLA loci, with the most associated TCRs seen for DRB1 alleles and the fewest for HLA-C alleles. The authors suggested that the approach could potentially be extended to other disease states and immunological phenotypes. In a later analysis, several top co-occurrence clusters were reported to appear linked to parvovirus B19, influenza, CMV and Epstein-Barr virus. A later analysis found that most CMV-associated TCR beta chains appeared HLA-restricted, with HLA associations seemingly driven largely by CMV exposure. A further reported finding was that TCR beta sequences accurately predicted the HLA-A and HLA-B alleles for most subjects in the first cohort. The study listed 164 TCR beta chains as associated with cytomegalovirus. The only immune exposure information available for the cohort was CMV serostatus. Across donors, most TCR sequences were observed very rarely, whereas some public TCRs were present in many individuals. Linkage disequilibrium might explain the correlated functional status among segregating V segments, but an unknown experimental factor could not be ruled out. In vitro tests confirmed that a few of the cytomegalovirus-associated TCR beta chains recognize cytomegalovirus antigens. The sequencing pipeline was judged likely to have produced a cluster of highly shared sequence variants as a technical artifact. Compared with equally common non-associated chains, HLA-associated TCR beta chains in a later analysis were more clonally expanded and had lower generation probabilities. Cytomegalovirus status was reported to be diagnosed by the classifier with high specificity and sensitivity in both the original and validation cohorts. A later genetic analysis associated a missense DCLRE1C variant with V-gene and J-gene trimming of TCR beta chains, and an independent cohort replicated the association. Because HLA typing was unavailable for some donors at each locus, only the typed subset was used in association tests. Sequencing depth was assumed to be roughly uniform across donors in the presence/absence analyses, though that assumption may not hold. An earlier analysis of some 560 of the donors showed that most TCR beta V segments appeared in productive rearrangements either about 87% or about 30% of the time, which broadly matched IMGT annotations. Only TCR beta chains were sequenced in this cohort, and the absence of alpha or paired-chain data limited detectable features.

The V end loses 2 bases and the J end loses 2 bases, and a stretch of 10 bases separates them. Per the germline V gene, SGHTA is the CDR1 and FQGTGA is the CDR2. The CDR3 covers 15 residues, taking in both the cysteine and the phenylalanine. Only the CDR3 portion is preserved as DNA: 45 bases, with reading frame beginning at the first base. The method behind the library was the immunoSEQ multiplex PCR assay. For the multiplex PCR, a mixture combining 60 forward primers for TCR Vbeta segments and 13 reverse primers for TCR Jbeta segments was used. The CDR3 region of rearranged TCR beta genes was amplified from genomic DNA with a multiplex PCR assay. Amplified TCR beta libraries were sequenced as 87-base-pair reads on the Illumina HiSeq System. As for how the authors treated the data: A later analysis counted about 80 million unique TCR beta chains across the 650 to 800 repertoires, and some 11 million of these chains were shared by at least two donors. Raw reads were error-corrected and collapsed into unique sequences with a nearest-neighbor algorithm that merged closely related sequences to remove PCR and sequencing errors. Alignment of CDR3 sequences to IMGT reference sequences was used to assign V, D and J gene segments. For a sequence to be retained, a match of at least six nucleotides was required to both a V gene segment and a J gene segment. Rearrangements were classified as productive when the CDR3 lacked stop codons and remained in frame with V and J, and all other rearrangements were classified as non-productive. Following IMGT convention, CDR3 was defined as the stretch from the second conserved V-encoded cysteine up to the conserved J-encoded phenylalanine. Sequences without an unambiguous match to a single V gene segment were excluded from the earlier analysis of several hundred of the donors. In an earlier analysis of several hundred of the donors, V segments were called functional above 56.7% productive rearrangements and were called segregating when the between-donor standard deviation exceeded 5%. A statistical classification framework was built to diagnose cytomegalovirus status from the catalog of TCR beta chain sequences. A later analysis assigned V and J genes by comparing TCR nucleotide sequences with IMGT/GENE-DB human TR gene sequences. A later analysis assigned CDR3 sequences and most-parsimonious VDJ recombination scenarios with the TCRdist pipeline. A later analysis defined each TCR beta chain by its CDR3 amino acid sequence plus V-gene family, and excluded reads lacking a unique V-gene family. To address suspected cross-contamination and a sequencing artifact, a later analysis removed under 600 highly shared, low-generation-probability nucleotide sequences. In a later analysis, a clonal expansion index for each public chain was calculated from normalized within-repertoire ranks of inferred template counts. In a later analysis, generation probabilities were computed with a VDJ recombination model fitted to out-of-frame rearrangements, and the resulting probabilities were checked against IGoR. In a later analysis, TCR-TCR, TCR-HLA and TCR-CMV co-occurrence was scored with hypergeometric tests, and a repertoire-size bias correction was applied to TCR pairs. To estimate false discovery rates, a later analysis permuted the HLA or CMV assignments 20 times. A later analysis grouped co-occurring TCRs with DBSCAN, adding TCRdist sequence similarity when clustering within HLA-allele-positive subsets. Repertoires with fewer than 30,000 or more than 120,000 public chains, plus five repertoires with anomalous nucleotide sharing, were excluded from co-occurrence clustering. TCRdb mirrors the immuneACCESS table, restricted to in-frame sequences. Some clones are absent from its copies; in checked studies, under half trace to an unresolved V gene, and the reason for the others is unknown. The DNA gave D and trimming, while V, J and clone size come from that table. The sample contains around 190,000 clones, just under 80% of them found a single time. The top ten clonotypes cover about 2.6% of the sample.

The sequencing input was PBMCs. The chain was built from TRBV7-3 and TRBJ1-5; a tentative D call is TRBD1 (6 bases match). The sequence derives from a female donor in good health and CMV-seronegative. The bases are TGTGCCAGCAGCTTAGGACCAGGGGGCAATCAGCCCCAGCATTTT. Its amino acids are CASSLGPGGNQPQHF.